Listed below are T cell receptor beta chains from one sample, sequenced in a study of blood T cell repertoires in COVID-19. Sequencing used immunoSEQ multiplex PCR; TCRdb keeps in-frame clones, though not all of them. This table holds about 140,000 clones, 70% to 90% found once. Sequenced input: PBMCs or T cells enriched from blood (not recorded which). The receptor set was obtained from a woman between 50 and 59 years old with acute COVID-19. Each CDR3 is given with its conserved first and last residue. The D gene is left open where the match is weak. A row's size may be missing; if present it is once, few, many or a size class.

TRBJ2-7,TRBV5-5,-,TRBD2,TGTGCCAGCAGCGCTGGGACTAGCGGGAGGTACGACGAGCAGTACTTC,CASSAGTSGRYDEQYF
TRBJ2-3,TRBV4-2,-,-,TGTGCCAGCAGCCAAGGCGGGAAAAGCACAGATACGCAGTATTTT,CASSQGGKSTDTQYF
TRBJ2-3,TRBV5-8,-,-,TGTGCCAGCAGCTTGTGGTCGGGAGTTGATACAGATACGCAGTATTTT,CASSLWSGVDTDTQYF
TRBJ2-6,TRBV6-1,-,TRBD1,TGTGCCAGCAGTGCAGGAACAGGGGCTGGGGCCAACGTCCTGACTTTC,CASSAGTGAGANVLTF
TRBJ1-2,TRBV9,-,-,TGTGCCAGCAGCGTATCATCCGGGTGGGGCTACACCTTC,CASSVSSGWGYTF
TRBJ1-6,TRBV28,-,-,TGTGCCAGCAGACCCCGACAGTCCCATTCACCCCTCCACTTT,CASRPRQSHSPLHF
TRBJ1-1,TRBV2,-,-,TGTGCCAGCAGTGGACCACAGGAAAAGGGTCTGAACACTGAAGCTTTCTTT,CASSGPQEKGLNTEAFF
TRBJ2-7,TRBV5-1,-,TRBD2,TGCGCCAGCAGCTTCTTCGGGGGAGAAGCGGGGGCAAGCTCCTACGAGCAGTACTTC,CASSFFGGEAGASSYEQYF
TRBJ2-3,TRBV10-3,-,-,TGTGCCATCAGCCCGAGACTACCTACGGATACGCAGTATTTT,CAISPRLPTDTQYF
TRBJ1-1,TRBV5-3,-,TRBD1,TGTGCCAGAAGACACAGGGACAGGGAACCGGCTGAAGCTTTCTTT,CARRHRDREPAEAFF
TRBJ1-1,TRBV5-1,-,TRBD1,TGCGCCAGCAGCTTGGCCGCGACAGGGAATGAAGCTTTCTTT,CASSLAATGNEAFF
TRBJ2-5,TRBV7-9,few,TRBD1,TGTGCCAGCAGCCCAAGAACAGGGACAGGAGGAACAGAGACCCAGTACTTC,CASSPRTGTGGTETQYF
TRBJ2-2,TRBV19,-,-,TGTGCCAGTAGTATAGATCCCCGCACCGGGGAGCTGTTTTTT,CASSIDPRTGELFF
TRBJ1-3,TRBV19,-,-,TGTGCCAGTAGTATAGATAGAGCTGGAAACACCATATATTTT,CASSIDRAGNTIYF
TRBJ2-7,TRBV27,-,TRBD2,TGTGCCAGCAGCCAAAGGTCTAGCGGCTTTTACGAGCAGTACTTC,CASSQRSSGFYEQYF
TRBJ1-6,TRBV5-8,-,-,TGTGCCAGCAGCAAAGCAACAGGGCATGGTTCACCCCTCCACTTT,CASSKATGHGSPLHF
TRBJ2-7,TRBV7-9,few,TRBD2,TGTGCCAGCAGCTTAGGTGGGACTAGCGACGAGCAGTACTTC,CASSLGGTSDEQYF
TRBJ2-2,TRBV5-1,-,TRBD1,TGCGCCAGCAGCCCGGGGACAGAGAACACCGGGGAGCTGTTTTTT,CASSPGTENTGELFF
TRBJ1-1,TRBV5-1,few,-,TGCGCCAGCAACAAGGGGGGGAATACTGAAGCTTTCTTT,CASNKGGNTEAFF
TRBJ1-4,TRBV9,-,-,TGTGCCAGCAGCGTTGCCGCAGGGGCTGGGGAAAAACTGTTTTTT,CASSVAAGAGEKLFF
TRBJ2-5,TRBV7-8,once,TRBD2,TGTGCCAGCAGCGCGAGGCCCGGGACTAGCGGACAAGAGACCCAGTACTTC,CASSARPGTSGQETQYF
TRBJ2-1,TRBV30,once,-,TGTGCCTGGAGCCTACTTAGTTCCAATGAGCAGTTCTTC,CAWSLLSSNEQFF
TRBJ2-1,TRBV2,-,TRBD2,TGTGCCAGCAGTGACAGGGCGATCGGGACTAGCGACTACAATGAGCAGTTCTTC,CASSDRAIGTSDYNEQFF
TRBJ2-3,TRBV2,-,-,TGTGCCAGCAAGCGGGTCGACGAGAAGCAGTATTTT,CASKRVDEKQYF
TRBJ2-5,TRBV5-1,-,TRBD1,TGCGCCAGCAGCTTAGAGGGGGCGGTGGCCCAGTACTTC,CASSLEGAVAQYF
TRBJ1-2,TRBV5-1,-,-,TGCGCCAGCTATAGGGGAGGGAACTATGGCTACACCTTC,CASYRGGNYGYTF
TRBJ2-4,TRBV19,-,TRBD1,TGTGCCAGTAGTCTAGACAGGGCCATAGCCAAAAACATTCAGTACTTC,CASSLDRAIAKNIQYF
TRBJ2-2,TRBV5-1,few,TRBD2,TGCGCCAGCAGCTTGGGGGGACTAGCGGTCACCGGGGAGCTGTTTTTT,CASSLGGLAVTGELFF
TRBJ2-3,TRBV12-3/TRBV12-4,-,-,TGTGCCAGCACGAGCGGGAGCACAGATACGCAGTATTTT,CASTSGSTDTQYF
TRBJ1-5,TRBV4-3,-,-,TGCGCCAGCAGCCAAGACTACAGGGCAATAATGCAGCCCCAGCATTTT,CASSQDYRAIMQPQHF
TRBJ2-6,TRBV5-1,-,TRBD1,TGCGCCAGCAGCTTAATGGGACAGAGCTCTGGGGCCAACGTCCTGACTTTC,CASSLMGQSSGANVLTF
TRBJ2-2,TRBV18,-,TRBD2,TGTGCCAGCTCACCGGGACTAGCGGGAGCTGGCGGGGAGCTGTTTTTT,CASSPGLAGAGGELFF
TRBJ2-7,TRBV21-1,-,-,TGTGCCAGCAGCAAAGAGGACAGGGGTGGTTACGAGCAGTACTTC,CASSKEDRGGYEQYF
TRBJ2-7,TRBV14,-,-,TGTGCCAGCAGCCAAGGACTGCTCAGCTCCTACGAGCAGTACTTC,CASSQGLLSSYEQYF
TRBJ1-2,TRBV29-1,few,-,TGCAGCGCTGAGGCAGGCACCAACCATGTCTACACCTTC,CSAEAGTNHVYTF
TRBJ1-1,TRBV7-9,-,TRBD1,TGTGCCAGCAGCGTCGGGACAGGGGCTCCTGAAGCTTTCTTT,CASSVGTGAPEAFF
TRBJ1-1,TRBV3-1/TRBV3-2,once,-,TGTGCCAGCAGCCGAGCTAGGGGGGGAAGTACTGAAGCTTTCTTT,CASSRARGGSTEAFF
TRBJ1-2,TRBV27,-,-,TGTGCCAGCAGTTTCAATGGGAGGGGCTACACCTTC,CASSFNGRGYTF
TRBJ1-2,TRBV5-1,-,-,TGCGCCAGCAGCTTAGACAGTTTAGATGGCTACACCTTC,CASSLDSLDGYTF
TRBJ2-1,TRBV11-2,-,-,TGTGCCAGCAGCTTTGACTCCGGACAGCCCCTAGGGGGAAATGAGCAGTTCTTC,CASSFDSGQPLGGNEQFF
TRBJ1-1,TRBV25-1,-,-,TGTGCCAGCAGTCCCCCAGGGCGCGGGGGAACTGAAGCTTTCTTT,CASSPPGRGGTEAFF
TRBJ1-2,TRBV5-4,once,-,TGTGCCAGCAGCCCCGCCACCGGCTATGGCTACACCTTC,CASSPATGYGYTF
TRBJ2-7,TRBV7-2,once,-,TGTGCCAGCAGCTTATCGAAGGTAGCGACCTACGAGCAGTACTTC,CASSLSKVATYEQYF
TRBJ2-3,TRBV7-8,-,-,TGTGCCAGCAGCTCTATAGGCGGGACTAGCACAGATACGCAGTATTTT,CASSSIGGTSTDTQYF
TRBJ2-5,TRBV28,-,TRBD2,TGTGCCAGCCGGCCGGGCGGGAGGACCGCAGGAGAGACCCAGTACTTC,CASRPGGRTAGETQYF
TRBJ2-7,TRBV30,-,-,TGTGCCTGGGGACCTTCTTCCTACGAGCAGTACTTC,CAWGPSSYEQYF